This T cell receptor (beta chain) was captured in a study of cytomegalovirus exposure and HLA in healthy donors. Use of 60 Vbeta and 13 Jbeta primers characterized the PCR. Per the authors' pipeline: As a later analysis found, there were 70 million to 90 million unique TCR beta chains, of which around 10 million were shared. Method: immunoSEQ multiplex PCR; TCRdb's copy keeps in-frame clones and lacks some. That table gives V, J and clone size, and the DNA gave D and trimming. The sample holds about 140,000 clones, around nine tenths seen once. Looked up from germline, CDR1 is SGHVS and CDR2 is FQNEAQ. V shed 4 bases and J shed 4 bases, with 14 bases lying between them. The CDR3 contains 14 residues. Overall study findings and caveats: In vitro testing confirmed a few CMV-associated chains as specific for CMV antigens.

Points on this clone: The antigen is unknown.

This receptor was taken from a woman between 25 and 40 years old in good health and CMV-seronegative. Material for sequencing was PBMCs. V is TRBV7-8 and J is TRBJ2-7; D remains ambiguous. CDR3 in amino acids: CASSSPVSVYEQYF. For the CDR3, the DNA is TGTGCCAGCAGCTCCCCCGTGTCGGTTTACGAGCAGTACTTC.